Detailed here is one T cell receptor beta chain. Time point in this sample: newly diagnosed GD, antithyroid drugs for less than 3 months. PBMC-extracted RNA yielded the TCR library. The sample comes from a study of regulatory T cells in long-lasting Graves disease. Relying on iRepertoire HTBI primers and Arm-PCR of CDR3 regions, the team built TCR beta libraries. TCRdb analysed the multiplex PCR reads with MiXCR anew, one entry per CDR3 protein. The repertoire holds about 560,000 distinct CDR3 sequences, with about 15% as singletons. CDR1 MNHNS and CDR2 SASEGT come from the germline V gene. This CDR3 region has 16 residues. Deletions cut 2 bases from V and 2 bases from J, with 16 bases between. In addition, the sample was reused for a study of T cells in Graves' hyperthyroidism and ophthalmopathy.

This rearrangement joins TRBV6-1 to TRBJ2-7, with D possibly TRBD2 on 5 matching bases. The specimen was peripheral blood mononuclear cells (PBMCs), collected at new diagnosis, from a patient treated with antithyroid drugs. This sequence was found in a man between 18 and 29 years old with Graves disease. CDR3 in amino acids: CASSEIGVGITYEQYF. In DNA form, the CDR3 reads TGTGCCAGCAGTGAAATCGGGGTAGGGATTACCTACGAGCAGTACTTC.